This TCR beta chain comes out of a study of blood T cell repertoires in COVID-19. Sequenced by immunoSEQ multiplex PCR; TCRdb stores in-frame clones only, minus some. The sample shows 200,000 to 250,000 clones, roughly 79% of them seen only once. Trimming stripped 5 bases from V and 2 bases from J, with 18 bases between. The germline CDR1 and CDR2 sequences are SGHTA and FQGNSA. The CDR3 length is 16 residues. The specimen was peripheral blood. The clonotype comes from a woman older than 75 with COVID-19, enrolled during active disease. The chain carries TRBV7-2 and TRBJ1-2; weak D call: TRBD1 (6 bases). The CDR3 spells CASSPPGQIRNYGYTF. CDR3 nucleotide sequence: TGTGCCAGCAGCCCTCCGGGACAAATTAGAAACTATGGCTACACCTTC. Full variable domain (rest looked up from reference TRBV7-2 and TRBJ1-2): GAGVSQSPSNKVTEKGKDVELRCDPISGHTALYWYRQSLGQGLEFLIYFQGNSAPDKSGLPSDRFSAERTGGSVSTLTIQRTQQEDSAVYLCASSPPGQIRNYGYTFGSGTRLTVV.